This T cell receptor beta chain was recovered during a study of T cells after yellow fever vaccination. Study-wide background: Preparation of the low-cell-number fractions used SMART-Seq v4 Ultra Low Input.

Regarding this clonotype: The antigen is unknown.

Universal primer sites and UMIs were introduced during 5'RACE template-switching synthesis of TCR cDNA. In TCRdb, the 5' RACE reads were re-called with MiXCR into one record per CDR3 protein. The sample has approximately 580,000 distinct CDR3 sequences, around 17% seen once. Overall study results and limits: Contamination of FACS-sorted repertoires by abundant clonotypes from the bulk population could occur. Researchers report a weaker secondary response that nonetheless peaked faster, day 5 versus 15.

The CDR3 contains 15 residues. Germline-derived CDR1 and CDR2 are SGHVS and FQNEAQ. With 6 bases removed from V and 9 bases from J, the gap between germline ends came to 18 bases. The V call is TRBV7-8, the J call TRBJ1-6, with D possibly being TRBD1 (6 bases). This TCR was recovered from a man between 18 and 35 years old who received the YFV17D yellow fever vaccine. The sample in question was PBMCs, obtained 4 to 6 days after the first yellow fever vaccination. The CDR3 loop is CASSLGGQLSSPLHF. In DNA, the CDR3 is TGTGCCAGCAGTTTGGGTGGACAGCTTAGTTCACCCCTCCACTTT. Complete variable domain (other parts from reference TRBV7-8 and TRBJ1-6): GAGVSQSPRYKVAKRGQDVALRCDPISGHVSLFWYQQALGQGPEFLTYFQNEAQLDKSGLPSDRFFAERPEGSVSTLKIQRTQQEDSAVYLCASSLGGQLSSPLHFGNGTRLTVT.